The rows below give T cell receptor beta chains drawn from one sample of a study of PD-L1 blockade in urothelial cancer. Assay used: immunoSEQ multiplex PCR; TCRdb lists only in-frame clones, some missing. This sample has about 120,000 clones, with roughly 88% found just once. The sample here was PBMCs, taken around atezolizumab (anti-PD-L1) treatment. The receptor source for this set is a man aged 50-60 years with urothelial cancer. The CDR3 runs from the conserved cysteine through the conserved F or W. D genes are given only for firm matches.

J	D	V	CDR3	DNA
TRBJ2-7	-	TRBV9	CASSPRTPYEQYF	TGTGCCAGCAGCCCCCGGACACCCTACGAGCAGTACTTC
TRBJ1-2	-	TRBV21-1	CASSKVIGTTNYGYTF	TGTGCCAGCAGCAAAGTAATTGGGACAACTAACTATGGCTACACCTTC
TRBJ2-7	TRBD2	TRBV5-1	CASSFGTTSYEQYF	TGCGCCAGCAGCTTTGGGACTACCTCCTACGAGCAGTACTTC
TRBJ2-4	TRBD1	TRBV6-1	CASSDFVTDREIQYF	TGTGCCAGCAGTGATTTTGTTACAGACAGGGAAATTCAGTACTTC
TRBJ2-1	-	TRBV5-4	CASSLIGRNNEQFF	TGTGCCAGCAGCTTAATTGGCAGAAACAATGAGCAGTTCTTC
TRBJ1-1	-	TRBV6-6	CASSYGHDNTEAFF	TGTGCCAGCAGTTATGGACACGACAACACTGAAGCTTTCTTT
TRBJ1-1	-	TRBV29-1	CSVGGPPSGNTEAFF	TGCAGCGTTGGGGGGCCACCCTCGGGGAACACTGAAGCTTTCTTT
TRBJ2-1	-	TRBV5-6	CASSRIDTSSYNEQFF	TGTGCCAGCAGCCGGATAGACACAAGCTCCTACAATGAGCAGTTCTTC
TRBJ1-4	-	TRBV7-6	CASSLSATNEKLFF	TGTGCCAGCAGCCTAAGTGCAACTAATGAAAAACTGTTTTTT
TRBJ2-5	TRBD2	TRBV2	CASQGGGSGSGETQYF	TGTGCCAGTCAAGGGGGAGGTAGCGGGAGTGGAGAGACCCAGTACTTC
TRBJ2-2	TRBD2	TRBV28	CASSLGVREGTRELFF	TGTGCCAGCAGTTTGGGGGTCAGGGAGGGGACCCGGGAGCTGTTTTTT
TRBJ2-1	TRBD2	TRBV18	CASSPATSAGIYEQFF	TGTGCCAGCTCACCAGCGACTAGCGCCGGGATCTATGAGCAGTTCTTC